Listed below are T cell receptor beta chains from one sample, sequenced in a study of blood T cell repertoires in COVID-19. Profiled with immunoSEQ multiplex PCR; TCRdb holds only in-frame clones, not every one. The sample comprises roughly 250,000 clones, around 85% of which are singletons, and around 1% rests with the top ten. The sequenced sample consisted of peripheral blood. Receptors originate from a human donor with COVID-19, enrolled during active disease. The donor label of this sample is uncertain. Both conserved end residues are part of each CDR3. A D gene is named only where the DNA matches it firmly. A row's size may be missing; if present it is once, few, many or a size class.

TRBJ2-7,TRBD1,-,TRBV3-1/TRBV3-2,TGTGCCAGCAGCCCTCATGAGGGACAGGGGACCGAGCAGTACTTC,CASSPHEGQGTEQYF
TRBJ1-3,-,-,TRBV30,TGTGCCTGGAGCCCCGGGAGGTCTGGAAACACCATATATTTT,CAWSPGRSGNTIYF
TRBJ1-2,-,-,TRBV27,TGTGCCAGCTCCCCCCCAGGGAACTATGGCTACACCTTC,CASSPPGNYGYTF
TRBJ1-3,-,-,TRBV5-1,TGCGCCAGCAGCTTGGCCGGGGGCTCTGGAAACACCATATATTTT,CASSLAGGSGNTIYF
TRBJ2-1,TRBD2,-,TRBV7-6,TGTGCCAGCAGCCCTACGGGAGGGGGGGCCTACAATGAGCAGTTCTTC,CASSPTGGGAYNEQFF
TRBJ1-3,-,-,TRBV2,TGTGCCAGCTCGACAGACCCCACTTTGTCTGGAAACACCATATATTTT,CASSTDPTLSGNTIYF
TRBJ1-4,-,once,TRBV6-5,TGTGCCAGCGGTAGGGTCGGGGGTGAAAAACTGTTTTTT,CASGRVGGEKLFF
TRBJ2-1,TRBD2,-,TRBV6-5,TGTGCCAGCACCGAACAACCGGGACTAGAGGCTGAGCAGTTCTTC,CASTEQPGLEAEQFF
TRBJ2-1,TRBD2,-,TRBV9,TGTGCCAGCAGCGTAACCCCGGGACTAGCGGACAATGAGCAGTTCTTC,CASSVTPGLADNEQFF
TRBJ1-2,-,few,TRBV9,TGTGCCAGCAGCGTAGATAGCCAGAATAACTATGGCTACACCTTC,CASSVDSQNNYGYTF
TRBJ2-1,TRBD2,many,TRBV2,TGTGCCAGCAGTGAAGGACTAGGGGCCGGGACTAGCGATTACAATGAGCAGTTCTTC,CASSEGLGAGTSDYNEQFF
TRBJ2-7,-,-,TRBV11-2,TGTGCCAGCAGCTTAGGAGGTGAAGAGCAGTACTTC,CASSLGGEEQYF
TRBJ2-7,TRBD1,few,TRBV27,TGTGCCAGCATCGTTTATTGGGGACAGGGGTCCTACGAGCAGTACTTC,CASIVYWGQGSYEQYF
TRBJ2-1,-,-,TRBV12-5,TGTGCTAGTGGTTTGTTAGGTGGCGGCGATGAGCAGTTCTTC,CASGLLGGGDEQFF
TRBJ1-2,TRBD1,-,TRBV7-6,TGTGCCAGCAGCTCCGGGACAGGGCGCGTAGGGGTCTATGGCTACACCTTC,CASSSGTGRVGVYGYTF
TRBJ1-1,-,-,TRBV5-1,TGCGCCAGCAGCTCCGGAGTCCCAGACAGGAACACTGAAGCTTTCTTT,CASSSGVPDRNTEAFF
TRBJ1-1,-,-,TRBV18,TGTGCCAGCTCACCAACTCCTTACACTGAAGCTTTCTTT,CASSPTPYTEAFF
TRBJ2-2,TRBD2,-,TRBV5-1,TGCGCCAGCAGCTTGAGACTAGCGGGCGGGACCGGGGAGCTGTTTTTT,CASSLRLAGGTGELFF
TRBJ1-1,-,-,TRBV9,TGTGCCAGCAGCCCCGTGGGGGAAGGGGGCACTGAAGCTTTCTTT,CASSPVGEGGTEAFF
TRBJ1-1,TRBD1,-,TRBV5-1,TGCGCCAGCAGCCGACAGCTTTCAGGGGGGACAGAAGCTTTCTTT,CASSRQLSGGTEAFF
TRBJ2-1,TRBD2,-,TRBV5-1,TGCGCCAGCAGCTTGGTGTTGGCTAGCGGGAGGAATGAGCAGTTCTTC,CASSLVLASGRNEQFF
TRBJ1-2,-,-,TRBV3-1/TRBV3-2,TGTGCCAGCAGCCAAGCCGTAGCGGGGCGCGGCTATGGCTACACCTTC,CASSQAVAGRGYGYTF
TRBJ1-4,-,few,TRBV5-1,TGCGCCAGCAGCTTGGAGGCAGGGAATGAAAAACTGTTTTTT,CASSLEAGNEKLFF
TRBJ1-1,TRBD1,-,TRBV19,TGTGCCAGTACCCCGGACAGGCAATACGCTGAAGCTTTCTTT,CASTPDRQYAEAFF
TRBJ1-4,-,-,TRBV25-1,TGTGCCAGCAGTGAATCCGGGGGAGGCGAAAAACTGTTTTTT,CASSESGGGEKLFF
TRBJ1-1,-,-,TRBV27,TGTGCCAGCAGTTTGGTTCAGGGGCGCGTAACTGAAGCTTTCTTT,CASSLVQGRVTEAFF
TRBJ1-2,-,-,TRBV28,TGTGCCAGCACCCCGGGCTATGGCTACACCTTC,CASTPGYGYTF
TRBJ1-1,TRBD1,once,TRBV27,TGTGCCAGCAGTTTCCAGGGGGCGCGGACTGAAGCTTTCTTT,CASSFQGARTEAFF
TRBJ2-5,TRBD1,-,TRBV7-2,TGTGCCAGCAGCTTCGGGGGGACAGGGGGACCCCAAGAGACCCAGTACTTC,CASSFGGTGGPQETQYF
TRBJ2-1,TRBD2,-,TRBV9,TGTGCCAGCAGCGCCTTAGCGGGAGGACTATCGCTGCACAATGAGCAGTTCTTC,CASSALAGGLSLHNEQFF
TRBJ1-2,TRBD1,many,TRBV28,TGTGCCAGCAGTGCGCCGGGACAGGACTATGGCTACACCTTC,CASSAPGQDYGYTF
TRBJ2-7,TRBD2,-,TRBV7-2,TGTGCCAGCAGCTTGGTCTTAGCGGGAGGGAGCTCCTACGAGCAGTACTTC,CASSLVLAGGSSYEQYF
TRBJ2-6,-,once,TRBV5-1,TGCGCCAGCAGCGGGAGGTACTCTGGGGCCAACGTCCTGACTTTC,CASSGRYSGANVLTF
TRBJ2-2,TRBD2,-,TRBV9,TGTGCCAGCAGCGTAACGGGAGGTGCCGGGGAGCTGTTTTTT,CASSVTGGAGELFF
TRBJ2-3,TRBD2,-,TRBV28,TGTGCCAGCAGTTCCCCAGGACTAGCGGCGGGGGGAGATACGCAGTATTTT,CASSSPGLAAGGDTQYF
TRBJ1-1,-,-,TRBV9,TGTGCCAGCAGGGCCGGAGAGGACACTGAAGCTTTCTTT,CASRAGEDTEAFF
TRBJ1-1,-,once,TRBV19,TGTGCCAGTAGTAGAGCCGGGACACCGAACACTGAAGCTTTCTTT,CASSRAGTPNTEAFF
TRBJ2-7,TRBD1,-,TRBV5-1,TGCGCCAGCAGAACCGGGACAGGGGCGGGCGAGCAGTACTTC,CASRTGTGAGEQYF
TRBJ1-2,TRBD1,once,TRBV10-3,TGTGCCTCCGCAGGGGGCAGGGAAGGCTACACCTTC,CASAGGREGYTF
TRBJ2-7,TRBD2,-,TRBV5-1,TGCGCCAGCAGCTGGGCTAGCGGGAGATCCTACGAGCAGTACTTC,CASSWASGRSYEQYF
TRBJ2-7,TRBD2,-,TRBV6-6,TGTGCCAGCAGTCCCCCTAGCGGGAGGGCCTACGAGCAGTACTTC,CASSPPSGRAYEQYF
TRBJ2-5,-,-,TRBV7-9,TGTGCCAGCAGCTTAGCGGGTCGGGGGAACCAGTACTTC,CASSLAGRGNQYF
TRBJ1-2,-,few,TRBV29-1,TGCAGCGTAGTAACAGGGTATGATGGCTACACCTTC,CSVVTGYDGYTF
TRBJ1-2,-,-,TRBV7-9,TGTGCCAGCAGCTTAAACGGTCCGAACTATGGCTACACCTTC,CASSLNGPNYGYTF